This T cell receptor (beta chain) stems from a study of shared clonotypes between healthy human individuals. Looking at the study overall: Researchers drew samples from two women and a few men aged 18 to 49. Overall study results and limits: It was only blood that was sampled, and tissue repertoires likely differ.

The CDR3 is made up of 17 amino acids. The V segment lost 4 bases and the J segment 0 bases; nucleotides outside the gene matches: 5. Germline loops: CDR1 MNHEY, CDR2 SMNVEV (reference sequence). In regard to this clone: No antigen is known for it.

Terminally differentiated effector memory CD45RA+ cells were left out of the naive CD8 fraction, which was CD45RO-negative and positively selected for CCR7. TCRdb's copy holds only in-frame clones and misses some; the assay was immunoSEQ multiplex PCR. The table lists about 2 million clones, over 85% of them singletons. The clonotype was recovered from a man younger than 35 in good health. Sequencing was performed on naive CD8+ T cells sorted from blood. The chain combines TRBV27 with TRBJ2-1; 11 positions agree with TRBD2. The CDR3: CASSSRLAGSSYNEQFF. The CDR3 coding sequence is TGTGCCAGCAGTTCGCGACTAGCGGGAAGCTCCTACAATGAGCAGTTCTTC.